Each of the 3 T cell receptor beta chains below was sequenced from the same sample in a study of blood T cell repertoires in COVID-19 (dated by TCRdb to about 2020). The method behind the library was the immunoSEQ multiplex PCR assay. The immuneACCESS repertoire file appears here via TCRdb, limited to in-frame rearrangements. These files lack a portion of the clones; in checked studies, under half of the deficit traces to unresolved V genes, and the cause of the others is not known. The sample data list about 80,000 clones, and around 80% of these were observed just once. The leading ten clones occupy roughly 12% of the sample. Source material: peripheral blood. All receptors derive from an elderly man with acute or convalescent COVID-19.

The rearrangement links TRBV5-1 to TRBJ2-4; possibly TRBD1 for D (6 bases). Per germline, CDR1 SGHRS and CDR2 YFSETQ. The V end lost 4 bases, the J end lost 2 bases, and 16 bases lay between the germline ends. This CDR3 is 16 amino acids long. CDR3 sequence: CASSAQGPYSKNIQYF. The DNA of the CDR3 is TGCGCCAGCAGCGCGCAGGGGCCTTATTCCAAAAACATTCAGTACTTC.

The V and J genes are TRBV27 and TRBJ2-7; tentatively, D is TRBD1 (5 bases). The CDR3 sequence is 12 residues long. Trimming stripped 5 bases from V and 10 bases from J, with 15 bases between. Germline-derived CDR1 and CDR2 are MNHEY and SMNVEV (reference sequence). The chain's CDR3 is CASSTPKGEQYF. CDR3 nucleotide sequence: TGTGCCAGCAGTACCCCCAAAGGGGAACAGTACTTC.

The CDR3, as DNA: TGTGCCAGCAGCGACAGGCAGGGGCCCAATCAGCCCCAGCATTTT. It codes for CASSDRQGPNQPQHF. The V call is TRBV5-4, the J call TRBJ1-5; tentative D call: TRBD1 (6 bases). Trimming shortened V by 4 bases and J by 3 bases, and 14 bases separated the two germline ends. This CDR3 region has 15 residues. From germline, CDR1 is SGHNT and CDR2 YYREEE (reference sequence).